This T cell receptor beta chain was retrieved from a study of blood T cell repertoires in COVID-19. A single count supports this clone. Trimming removed 3 bases at V and 0 bases at J, with 9 bases between. Germline V gene data show CDR1 as MNHEY and CDR2 as SMNVEV (reference sequence). The CDR3 extends over 15 amino acids. Clones were read by immunoSEQ multiplex PCR, and TCRdb kept only the in-frame ones, dropping some. This table has about 270,000 clones, 88% appearing once. Sequenced sample: PBMCs or T cells enriched from blood (not recorded which). The source is a woman in her sixties or seventies in a cohort exposed to, infected with or recovered from COVID-19 (not recorded which). The chain recombines TRBV27 with TRBJ2-1, with D tentatively TRBD2 (5 bases). The CDR3 bases are TGTGCCAGCAGTTTGGGCGGGTTCTCCTACAATGAGCAGTTCTTC. This codes for CASSLGGFSYNEQFF.